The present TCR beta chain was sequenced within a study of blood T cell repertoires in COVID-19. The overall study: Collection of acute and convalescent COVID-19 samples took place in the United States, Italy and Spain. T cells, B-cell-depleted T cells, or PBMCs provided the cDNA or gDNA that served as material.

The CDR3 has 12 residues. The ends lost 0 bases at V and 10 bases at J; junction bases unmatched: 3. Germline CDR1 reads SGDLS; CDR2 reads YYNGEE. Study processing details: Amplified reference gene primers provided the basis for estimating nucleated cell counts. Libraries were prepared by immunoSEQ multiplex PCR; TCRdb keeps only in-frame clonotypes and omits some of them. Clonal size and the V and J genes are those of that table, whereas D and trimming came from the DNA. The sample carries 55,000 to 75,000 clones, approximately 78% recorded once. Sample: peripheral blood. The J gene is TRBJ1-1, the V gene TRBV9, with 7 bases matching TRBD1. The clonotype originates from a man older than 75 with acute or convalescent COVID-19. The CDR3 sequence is CASSVEQGIAFF. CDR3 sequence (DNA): TGTGCCAGCAGCGTAGAACAGGGGATAGCTTTCTTT.